A single sample is the source of the 18 T cell receptor beta chains below, sequenced in a study of cytomegalovirus exposure and HLA in healthy donors. With 60 Vbeta and 13 Jbeta primers, the PCR was carried out. The repertoire was sequenced with immunoSEQ multiplex PCR; TCRdb's copy has only in-frame clones and lacks some. The profile shows around 150,000 clones, roughly three quarters of them singletons. The sequenced sample consisted of PBMCs. Receptors originate from a middle-aged man in good health and CMV-seropositive.

The chain is built from TRBV20-1 and TRBJ1-2, with a weak D call TRBD1 (5 bases). The CDR3 extends over 11 amino acids. The ends were cut back, 1 base at V and 7 bases at J, with 7 bases in the middle. Germline V lookup: CDR1 DFQATT, CDR2 SNEGSKA (reference sequence). CDR3 protein: CSARGDSGYTF. In nucleotides, the CDR3 is TGCAGTGCTAGAGGTGACAGTGGCTACACCTTC.

J is TRBJ2-5 and V is TRBV5-4, with D possibly being TRBD1 (6 bases). From germline, CDR1 is SGHNT and CDR2 YYREEE (reference sequence). This CDR3 spans 15 amino acids. V dropped 4 bases and J dropped 4 bases, with 17 bases sitting between them. The CDR3 coding sequence is TGTGCCAGCAGCCGGGCGGAAGGGGGTTCAGAGACCCAGTACTTC. Encoded protein: CASSRAEGGSETQYF.

The J gene is TRBJ1-1, the V gene TRBV27; D not resolved. There are 13 residues in the CDR3. Germline CDR1 MNHEY, CDR2 SMNVEV (reference sequence). Trimming stripped 3 bases from V and 4 bases from J, with 9 bases between. The CDR3 DNA reads as TGTGCCAGCAGTTTGGCCAGAAGCACTGAAGCTTTCTTT. This gives the protein CASSLARSTEAFF.

Within the sample, this clone is medium-sized. V usage is TRBV5-6 and J usage is TRBJ2-3, with 10 bases identical to TRBD2. Per germline, CDR1 SGHDT and CDR2 YYEEEE. The CDR3 runs to 16 residues. The ends lost 3 bases at V and 0 bases at J; junction bases unmatched: 4. The CDR3 DNA is TGTGCCAGCAGCTGGGGGACTAGCGTTAGCACAGATACGCAGTATTTT. Amino acid sequence: CASSWGTSVSTDTQYF.

There are a few counts of this clone. CDR3 sequence reads: CASSLGARTDTQYF. The CDR3 DNA reads as TGTGCCAGCAGCCTGGGGGCGCGCACAGATACGCAGTATTTT. The chain has TRBV7-3 and TRBJ2-3, with D possibly TRBD1 on 6 matching bases. Germline-derived CDR1 and CDR2 are SGHTA and FQGTGA. Trimming shortened V by 5 bases and J by 1 base, and 10 bases separated the two germline ends. The CDR3 contains 14 residues.

This rearrangement joins TRBV9 to TRBJ1-1, with D perhaps matching TRBD1 (6 bases). Germline V CDR1 and CDR2: SGDLS, YYNGEE. CDR3 size: 16 residues. The ends were cut back, 6 bases at V and 3 bases at J, with 21 bases in the middle. The CDR3 here is CASTPGGARRDTEAFF. CDR3 nucleotides: TGTGCCAGCACCCCCGGGGGGGCGCGAAGGGACACTGAAGCTTTCTTT.

This clone was found a few times. V is TRBV5-6 and J is TRBJ2-7; tentatively, D is TRBD1 (6 bases). The V gene lost 0 bases and the J gene lost 4 bases, with 14 bases spanning the gap. Germline CDR1 is SGHDT and CDR2 is YYEEEE. CDR3 length: 15 amino acids. CDR3 nucleotides: TGTGCCAGCAGCTTGGGGACAGCGATTTTTTACGAGCAGTACTTC. Translated: CASSLGTAIFYEQYF.

The chain is built from TRBV5-6 and TRBJ2-7, with D maybe TRBD1 (8 bases). The CDR3 contains 15 residues. The germline CDR1 and CDR2 sequences are SGHDT and YYEEEE. The V gene lost 0 bases and the J gene lost 7 bases, with 17 bases spanning the gap. The CDR3 is CASSLDRGLGGEQYF. CDR3 DNA: TGTGCCAGCAGCTTGGACAGGGGGTTGGGGGGGGAGCAGTACTTC.

The chain has TRBV6-6 and TRBJ2-5; no clear D. The DNA end favors TRBJ2-7, so the J call may be wrong. The CDR3 runs to 13 residues. Germline CDR1 MNHNY, CDR2 SVGAGI (reference sequence). CDR3: CASSSLPAHEQYF. In DNA, the CDR3 is TGTGCCAGCAGTTCCCTCCCTGCTCACGAGCAGTACTTC.

This clone turned up a few times. The rearrangement links TRBV19 to TRBJ1-2, with D possibly matching TRBD1 (5 bases). The V end was cut by 2 bases, the J end by 8 bases, with 15 bases between. Germline CDR1 and CDR2: LNHDA and SQIVND (reference sequence). The length of the CDR3 is 14 residues. The CDR3 loop reads CASSITPDMRGYTF. CDR3 DNA: TGTGCCAGTAGTATAACCCCGGACATGAGGGGCTACACCTTC.

V gene TRBV7-3 combines with J gene TRBJ2-3, with 9 nucleotides matching TRBD2. The CDR3 has 17 amino acids. CDR1 is SGHTA, CDR2 FQGTGA, per germline. V dropped 2 bases and J dropped 0; count of bases not matched to a gene: 6. Here the CDR3 DNA reads TGTGCCAGCAGCTTAGCCCAGCGGGGGGCGAGCACAGATACGCAGTATTTT. It encodes CASSLAQRGASTDTQYF.

The chain uses TRBV11-3 and TRBJ2-5; no definite D call. The better agreement between TRBJ2-7 and the DNA end casts doubt on the J call. Germline CDR1 SGHNT, CDR2 YENEEA. This CDR3 is built from 14 residues. The CDR3 sequence: CASSEPDTGYEQYF. CDR3 sequence (DNA): TGTGCCAGCAGCGAACCCGACACCGGCTACGAGCAGTACTTC.

CDR3 sequence (DNA): TGTGCCTGGAGTGTTTCACAGTTGAACACTGAAGCTTTCTTT. Translated, it gives CAWSVSQLNTEAFF. The rearrangement joins TRBV30 to TRBJ1-1, with unresolved D. The germline gives CDR1 GTSNPN, CDR2 SVGIG (reference sequence). The CDR3 is 14 residues long. Trimming took off 0 bases at V and 0 bases at J, with 8 bases between the two ends. Together with reference TRBV30 and TRBJ1-1, the CDR3 gives the full variable domain: SQTIHQWPATLVQPVGSPLSLECTVEGTSNPNLYWYRQAAGRGLQLLFYSVGIGQISSEVPQNLSASRPQDRQFILSSKKLLLSDSGFYLCAWSVSQLNTEAFFGQGTRLTVV.

This sequence joins TRBV6-5 and TRBJ2-7, with 11 bases that match TRBD2. V shed 7 bases, J shed 6 bases, and the junction held 8 bases outside the gene matches. CDR1 is MNHEY and CDR2 is SVGAGI in the germline V gene. CDR3 length: 14 residues. The CDR3 protein is CASNGLAGSGEQYF. In DNA form, the CDR3 reads TGTGCCAGCAACGGACTAGCGGGTTCCGGCGAGCAGTACTTC.

V usage is TRBV11-3 and J usage is TRBJ2-3, with D tentatively TRBD2 (6 bases). The V gene's germline CDR1 is SGHNT and CDR2 YENEEA. CDR3 length equals 15 residues. Trimming cost V 5 bases and J 4 bases, with 16 bases left between them. CDR3 sequence (DNA): TGTGCCAGCAGCCGGACTAAAACAGCGGCAGATACGCAGTATTTT. This encodes CASSRTKTAADTQYF.

This clone was detected a few times. V usage is TRBV5-1 and J usage is TRBJ2-6; D gene uncertain. CDR3 length: 16 amino acids. Trimming left V 0 bases short and J 4 bases short, with 11 bases between. Germline V CDR1 and CDR2: SGHRS, YFSETQ. The CDR3 here is CASSLASPAGANVLTF. As DNA, the CDR3 is TGCGCCAGCAGCTTGGCCTCTCCAGCGGGGGCCAACGTCCTGACTTTC.

This clone was counted between two and nine times. This sequence joins TRBV5-8 and TRBJ1-2; tentative D call: TRBD1 (5 bases). Trimming took off 2 bases at V and 4 bases at J, with 9 bases between the two ends. The CDR3 extends over 13 amino acids. Germline V CDR1 and CDR2: SGHTS, YDEGEE. The CDR3 nucleotides read TGTGCCAGCAGCTTCGACAGTATCTATGGCTACACCTTC. As protein: CASSFDSIYGYTF.

J is TRBJ2-5 and V is TRBV2; 8 bases fit TRBD1. The CDR3 consists of 14 residues. With 6 bases clipped from V and 2 bases from J, the junction kept 5 bases outside the gene matches. Germline loops: CDR1 SNHLY, CDR2 FYNNEI. This chain's CDR3 is CASSYGQGQETQYF. CDR3 DNA sequence: TGTGCCAGCAGCTACGGACAGGGACAAGAGACCCAGTACTTC.